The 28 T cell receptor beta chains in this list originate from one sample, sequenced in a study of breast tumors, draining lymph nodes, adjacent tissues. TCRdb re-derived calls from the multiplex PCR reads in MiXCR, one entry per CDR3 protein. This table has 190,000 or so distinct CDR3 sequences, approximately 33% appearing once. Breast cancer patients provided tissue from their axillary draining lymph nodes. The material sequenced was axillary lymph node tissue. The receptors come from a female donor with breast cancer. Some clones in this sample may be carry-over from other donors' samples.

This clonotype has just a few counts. The CDR3 spells CASSRPNKGRDEQFF. The DNA of the CDR3 is TGTGCCAGCAGTCGCCCCAACAAGGGGAGAGATGAGCAGTTCTTC. This sequence joins TRBV6-4 and TRBJ2-1; D is tentatively TRBD1 or TRBD2 (5 bases each). From germline, CDR1 is MRHNA and CDR2 SNTAGT. The CDR3 contains 15 residues. V was cut by 5 bases and J by 8 bases, with 19 bases left in between.

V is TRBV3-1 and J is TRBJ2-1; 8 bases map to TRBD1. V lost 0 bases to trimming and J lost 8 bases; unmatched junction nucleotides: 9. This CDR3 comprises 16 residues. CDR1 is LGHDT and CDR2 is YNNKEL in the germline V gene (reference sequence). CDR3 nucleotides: TGTGCCAGCAGCCAAGATTGGGCAGGGGGCTCCGATGAGCAGTTCTTC. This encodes CASSQDWAGGSDEQFF.

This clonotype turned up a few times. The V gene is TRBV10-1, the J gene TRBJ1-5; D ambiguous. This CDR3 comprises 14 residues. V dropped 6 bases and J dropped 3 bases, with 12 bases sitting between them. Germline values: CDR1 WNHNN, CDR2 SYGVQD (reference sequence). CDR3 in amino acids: CASSSPCNNQPQHF. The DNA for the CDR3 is TGCGCCAGCAGCAGTCCTTGTAACAATCAGCCCCAGCATTTT.

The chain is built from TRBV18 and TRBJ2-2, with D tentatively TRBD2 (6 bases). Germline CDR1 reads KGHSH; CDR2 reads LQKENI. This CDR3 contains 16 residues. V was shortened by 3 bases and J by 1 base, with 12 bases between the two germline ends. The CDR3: CASSPGLSMNTGELFF. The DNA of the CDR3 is TGTGCCAGCTCACCGGGACTGTCCATGAACACCGGGGAGCTGTTTTTT. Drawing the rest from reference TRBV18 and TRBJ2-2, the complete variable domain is NAGVMQNPRHLVRRRGQEARLRCSPMKGHSHVYWYRQLPEEGLKFMVYLQKENIIDESGMPKERFSAEFPKEGPSILRIQQVVRGDSAAYFCASSPGLSMNTGELFFGEGSRLTVL.

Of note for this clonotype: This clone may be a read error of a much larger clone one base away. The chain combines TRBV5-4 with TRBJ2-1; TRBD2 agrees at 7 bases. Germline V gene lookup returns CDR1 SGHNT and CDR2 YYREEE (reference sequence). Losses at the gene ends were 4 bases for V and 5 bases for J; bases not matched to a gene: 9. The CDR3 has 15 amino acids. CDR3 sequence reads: CASSSLAAKDNEQFF. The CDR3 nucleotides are TGTGCCAGCAGCAGTCTAGCGGCAAAGGACAATGAGCAGTTCTTC.

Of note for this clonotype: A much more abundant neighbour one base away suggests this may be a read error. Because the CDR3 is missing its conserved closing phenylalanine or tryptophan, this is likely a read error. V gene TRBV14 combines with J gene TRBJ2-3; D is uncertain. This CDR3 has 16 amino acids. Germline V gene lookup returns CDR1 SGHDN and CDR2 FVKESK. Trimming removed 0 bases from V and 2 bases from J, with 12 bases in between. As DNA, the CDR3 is TGTGCCAGCAGCCAAGATACCTTTACCTCCACAGATACGCAGTATCTT. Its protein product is CASSQDTFTSTDTQYL.

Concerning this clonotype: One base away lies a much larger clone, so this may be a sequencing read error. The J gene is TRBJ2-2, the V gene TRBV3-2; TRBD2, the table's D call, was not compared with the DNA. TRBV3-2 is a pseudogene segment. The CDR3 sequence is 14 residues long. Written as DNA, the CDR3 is TGTGCCAGCGGTATGGTCTCCCAGTGCGGGGAGCTGTTTTTT. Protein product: CASGMVSQCGELFF.

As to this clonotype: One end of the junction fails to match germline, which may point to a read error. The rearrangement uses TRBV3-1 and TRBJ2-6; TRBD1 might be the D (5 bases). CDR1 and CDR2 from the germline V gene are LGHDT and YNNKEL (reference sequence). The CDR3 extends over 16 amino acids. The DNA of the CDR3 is TGTGCCAGCAGCCAAGTTAGGAACTCTGGGGCCAGCGTCCTGACTTTC. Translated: CASSQVRNSGASVLTF.

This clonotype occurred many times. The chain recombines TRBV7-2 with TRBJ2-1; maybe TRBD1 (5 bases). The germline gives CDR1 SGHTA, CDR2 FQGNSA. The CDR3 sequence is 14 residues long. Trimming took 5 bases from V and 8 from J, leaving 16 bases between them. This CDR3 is CASSTTVAGDEQFF. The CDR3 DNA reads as TGTGCCAGCAGCACGACAGTGGCCGGCGATGAGCAGTTCTTC.

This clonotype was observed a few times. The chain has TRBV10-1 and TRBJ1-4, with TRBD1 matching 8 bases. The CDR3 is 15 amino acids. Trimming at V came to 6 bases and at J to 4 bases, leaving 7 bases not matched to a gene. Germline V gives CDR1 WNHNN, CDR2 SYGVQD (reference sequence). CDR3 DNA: TGCGCCAGCAGCCCCGGGACAGGAATTAATGAAAAACTGTTTTTT. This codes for CASSPGTGINEKLFF.

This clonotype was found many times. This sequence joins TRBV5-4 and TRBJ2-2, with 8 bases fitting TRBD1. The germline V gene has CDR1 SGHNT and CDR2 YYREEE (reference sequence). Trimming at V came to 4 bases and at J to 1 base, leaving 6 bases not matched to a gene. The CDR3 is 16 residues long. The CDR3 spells CASSPRTGWNTGELFF. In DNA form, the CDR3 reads TGTGCCAGCAGCCCACGGACAGGGTGGAACACCGGGGAGCTGTTTTTT.

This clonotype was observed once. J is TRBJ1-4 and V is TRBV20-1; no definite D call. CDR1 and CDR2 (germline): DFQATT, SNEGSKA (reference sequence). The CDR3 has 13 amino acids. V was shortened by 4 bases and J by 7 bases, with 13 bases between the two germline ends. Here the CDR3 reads CSAKPTGSEKLFF. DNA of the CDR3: TGCAGTGCTAAACCGACTGGTAGTGAAAAACTGTTTTTT.

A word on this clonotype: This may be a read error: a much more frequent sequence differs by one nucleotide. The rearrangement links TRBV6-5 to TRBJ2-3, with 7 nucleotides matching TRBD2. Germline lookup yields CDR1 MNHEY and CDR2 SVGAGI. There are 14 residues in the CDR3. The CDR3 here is CASTGRWNTDTRYF. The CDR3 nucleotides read TGTGCCAGCACCGGGAGGTGGAACACAGATACGCGGTATTTT.

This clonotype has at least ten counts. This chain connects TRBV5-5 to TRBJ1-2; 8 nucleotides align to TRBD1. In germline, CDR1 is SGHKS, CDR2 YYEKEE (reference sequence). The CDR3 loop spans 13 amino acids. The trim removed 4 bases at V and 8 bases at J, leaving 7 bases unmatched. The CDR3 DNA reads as TGTGCCAGCAGCCCCGAAGGGACAGGAGGCTACACCTTC. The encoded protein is CASSPEGTGGYTF.

In DNA, the CDR3 is TGCAGCGTTGAAATCGGGGTAGCGGGGGGGCATTACAATGAGCAGTTCTTC. Translation gives CSVEIGVAGGHYNEQFF. The chain carries TRBV29-1 and TRBJ2-1; 11 nucleotides match TRBD2. The V gene's germline CDR1 is SQVTM and CDR2 ANQGSEA. The CDR3 has 17 amino acids. J lost 4 bases, V lost 2 bases, and 10 bases had no gene match.

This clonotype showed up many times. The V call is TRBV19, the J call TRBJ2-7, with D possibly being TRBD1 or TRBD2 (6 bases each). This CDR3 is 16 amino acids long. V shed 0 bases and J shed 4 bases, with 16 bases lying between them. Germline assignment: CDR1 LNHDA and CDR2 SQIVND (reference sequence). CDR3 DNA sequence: TGTGCCAGTAGTATAGATCTCGGAGGGGGACGTTACGAGCAGTACTTC. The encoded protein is CASSIDLGGGRYEQYF.

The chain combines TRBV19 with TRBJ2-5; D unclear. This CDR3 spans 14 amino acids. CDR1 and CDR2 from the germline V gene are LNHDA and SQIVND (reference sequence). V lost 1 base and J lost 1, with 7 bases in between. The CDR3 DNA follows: TGTGCCAGTAGTATAGGCGGTCCCCAAGAGACCCAGTACTTC. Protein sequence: CASSIGGPQETQYF.

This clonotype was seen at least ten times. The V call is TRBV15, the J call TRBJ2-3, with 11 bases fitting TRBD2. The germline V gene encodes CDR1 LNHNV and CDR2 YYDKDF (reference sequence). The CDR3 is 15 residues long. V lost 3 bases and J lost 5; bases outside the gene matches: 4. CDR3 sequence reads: CATSSPGLAEDTQYF. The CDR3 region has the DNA TGTGCCACCAGCAGTCCGGGACTAGCGGAAGATACGCAGTATTTT.

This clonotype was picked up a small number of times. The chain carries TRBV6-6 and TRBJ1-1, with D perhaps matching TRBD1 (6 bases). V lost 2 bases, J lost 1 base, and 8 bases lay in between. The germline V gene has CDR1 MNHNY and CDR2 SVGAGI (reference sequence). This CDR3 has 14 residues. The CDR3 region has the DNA TGTGCCAGCAGTTACGGCAGGGGGAACACTGAAGCTTTCTTT. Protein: CASSYGRGNTEAFF.

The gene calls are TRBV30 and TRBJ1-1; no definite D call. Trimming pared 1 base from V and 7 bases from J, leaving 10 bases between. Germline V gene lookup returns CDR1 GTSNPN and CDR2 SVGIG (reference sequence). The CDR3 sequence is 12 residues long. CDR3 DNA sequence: TGTGCCTGGAGTGGGGATGAGAGTGAAGCTTTCTTT. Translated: CAWSGDESEAFF.

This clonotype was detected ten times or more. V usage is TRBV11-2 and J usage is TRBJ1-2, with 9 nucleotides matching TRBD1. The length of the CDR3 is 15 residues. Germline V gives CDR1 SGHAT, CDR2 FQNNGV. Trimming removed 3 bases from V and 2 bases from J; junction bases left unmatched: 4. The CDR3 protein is CASSFRTGANYGYTF. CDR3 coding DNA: TGTGCCAGCAGCTTTCGGACAGGGGCCAACTATGGCTACACCTTC.

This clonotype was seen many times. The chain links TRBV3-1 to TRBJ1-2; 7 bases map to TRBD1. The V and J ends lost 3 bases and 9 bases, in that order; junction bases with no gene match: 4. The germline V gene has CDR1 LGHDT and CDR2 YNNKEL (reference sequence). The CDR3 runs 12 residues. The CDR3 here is CASSQHRGSYTF. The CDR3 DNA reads TGTGCCAGCAGCCAGCACAGGGGAAGCTACACCTTC. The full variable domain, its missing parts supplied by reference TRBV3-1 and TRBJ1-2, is DTAVSQTPKYLVTQMGNDKSIKCEQNLGHDTMYWYKQDSKKFLKIMFSYNNKELIINETVPNRFSPKSPDKAHLNLHINSLELGDSAVYFCASSQHRGSYTFGSGTRLTVV.

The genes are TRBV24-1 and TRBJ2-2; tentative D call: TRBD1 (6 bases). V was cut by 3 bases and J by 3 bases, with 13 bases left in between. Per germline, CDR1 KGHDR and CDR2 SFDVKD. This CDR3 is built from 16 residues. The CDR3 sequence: CATSDGGRTHTGELFF. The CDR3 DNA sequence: TGTGCCACCAGTGATGGGGGCCGGACACACACCGGGGAGCTGTTTTTT.

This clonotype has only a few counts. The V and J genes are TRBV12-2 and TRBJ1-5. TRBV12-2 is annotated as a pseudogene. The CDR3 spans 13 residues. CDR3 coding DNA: TGTGCAAGTCGCGGACGTAGCAATCAGCCCCAGCATTTT. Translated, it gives CASRGRSNQPQHF.

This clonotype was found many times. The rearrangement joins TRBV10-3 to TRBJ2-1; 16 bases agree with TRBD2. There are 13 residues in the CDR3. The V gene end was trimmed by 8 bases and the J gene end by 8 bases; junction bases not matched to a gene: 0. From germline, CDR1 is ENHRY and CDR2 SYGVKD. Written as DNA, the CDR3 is TGTGCCATCGGGACTAGCGGGGGGGATGAGCAGTTCTTC. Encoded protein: CAIGTSGGDEQFF.

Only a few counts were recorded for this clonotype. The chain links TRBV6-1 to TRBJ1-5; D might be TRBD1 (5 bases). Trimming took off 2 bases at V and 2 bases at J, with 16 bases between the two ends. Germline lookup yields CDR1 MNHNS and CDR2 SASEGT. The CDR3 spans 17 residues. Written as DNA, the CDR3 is TGTGCCAGCAGTGAAACAATCAGGGTGTGGGGCAATCAGCCCCAGCATTTT. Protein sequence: CASSETIRVWGNQPQHF.

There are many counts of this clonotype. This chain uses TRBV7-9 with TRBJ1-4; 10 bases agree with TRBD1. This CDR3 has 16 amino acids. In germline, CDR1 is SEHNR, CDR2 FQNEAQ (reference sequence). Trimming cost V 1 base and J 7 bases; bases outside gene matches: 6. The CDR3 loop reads CASSLGATGGGEKLFF. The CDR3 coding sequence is TGTGCCAGCAGCTTAGGGGCGACAGGGGGCGGTGAAAAACTGTTTTTT.

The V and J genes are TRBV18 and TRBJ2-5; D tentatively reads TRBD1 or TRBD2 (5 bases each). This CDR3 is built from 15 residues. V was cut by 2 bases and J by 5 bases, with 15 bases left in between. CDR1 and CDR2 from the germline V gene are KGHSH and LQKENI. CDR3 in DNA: TGTGCCAGCTCACCATTATCCAGGGAGCGGGAGACCCAGTACTTC. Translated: CASSPLSRERETQYF.